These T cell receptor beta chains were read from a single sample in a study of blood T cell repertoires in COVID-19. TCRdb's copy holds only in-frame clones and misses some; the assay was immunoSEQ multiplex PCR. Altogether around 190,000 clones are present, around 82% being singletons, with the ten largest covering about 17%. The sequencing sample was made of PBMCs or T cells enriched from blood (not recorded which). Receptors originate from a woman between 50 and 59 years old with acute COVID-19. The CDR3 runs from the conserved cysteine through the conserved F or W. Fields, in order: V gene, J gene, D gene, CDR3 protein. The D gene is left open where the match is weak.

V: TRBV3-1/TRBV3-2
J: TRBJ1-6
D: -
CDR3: CASTRRGSDSPLHF

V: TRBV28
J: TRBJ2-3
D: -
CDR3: CASREGGRGTDTQYF

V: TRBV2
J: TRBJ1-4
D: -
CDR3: CASSDTAATNEKLFF

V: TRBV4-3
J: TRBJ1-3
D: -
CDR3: CASSSSTGSDTIYF

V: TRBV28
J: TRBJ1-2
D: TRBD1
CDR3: CASNPGQGVGGYTF

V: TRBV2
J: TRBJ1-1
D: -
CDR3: CASSDLGPMNTEAFF

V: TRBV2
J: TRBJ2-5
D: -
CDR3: CASSPFETQYF

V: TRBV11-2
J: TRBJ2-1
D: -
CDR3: CASSLAGFGDFNEQFF

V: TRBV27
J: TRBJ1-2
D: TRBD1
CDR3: CASSDRGGYGYTF

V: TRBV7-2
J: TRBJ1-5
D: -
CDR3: CASSQGHFSNQPQHF

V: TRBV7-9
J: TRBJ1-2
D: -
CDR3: CASSLGGDFDGYTF

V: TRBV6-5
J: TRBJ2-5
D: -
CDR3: CASSFPSETQYF

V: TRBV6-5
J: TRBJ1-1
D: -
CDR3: CASSKPTGNTEAFF

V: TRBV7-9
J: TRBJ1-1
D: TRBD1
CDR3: CASSATGGTEAFF

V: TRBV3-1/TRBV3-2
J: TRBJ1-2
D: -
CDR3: CASSQVSATVPNYGYTF

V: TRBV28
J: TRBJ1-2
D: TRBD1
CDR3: CASSPDRGRKTARNYGYTF

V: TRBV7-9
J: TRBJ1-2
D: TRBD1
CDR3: CASSPPAGGQSVRGYTF

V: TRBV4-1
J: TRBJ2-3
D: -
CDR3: CASSQDWNRNTDTQYF

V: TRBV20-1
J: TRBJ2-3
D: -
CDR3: CSASRTSTDTQYF

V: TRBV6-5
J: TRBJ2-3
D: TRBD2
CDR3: CASSNTGGGGDTQYF

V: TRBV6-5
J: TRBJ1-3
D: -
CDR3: CASKPGDAAITIYF

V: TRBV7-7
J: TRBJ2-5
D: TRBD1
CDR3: CASSAGQGGETQYF

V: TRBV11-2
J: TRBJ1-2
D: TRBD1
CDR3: CASSPQVGQTLGYTF

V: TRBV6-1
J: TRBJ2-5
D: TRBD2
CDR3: CASSAASGGAETQYF

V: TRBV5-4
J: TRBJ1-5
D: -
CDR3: CASSLNGGHSNQPQHF

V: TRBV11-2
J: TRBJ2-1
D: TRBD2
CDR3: CASSPAAGTHNEQFF

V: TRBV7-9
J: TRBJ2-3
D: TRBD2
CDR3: CASSLVVHVAGAPDTQYF

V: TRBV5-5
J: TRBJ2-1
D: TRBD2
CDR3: CASSSRAGGYNEQFF

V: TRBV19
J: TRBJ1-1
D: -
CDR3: CASRLLTRSEAFF

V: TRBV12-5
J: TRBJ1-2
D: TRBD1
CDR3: CASGVGQGGYTF

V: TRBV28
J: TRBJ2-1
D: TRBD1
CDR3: CASSFPRDRAEQFF

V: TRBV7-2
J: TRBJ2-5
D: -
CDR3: CASSLGRRDQETQYF

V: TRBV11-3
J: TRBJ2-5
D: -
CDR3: CASRGTGQETQYF

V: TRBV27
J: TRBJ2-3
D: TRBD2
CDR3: CASSLFGGARSTDTQYF

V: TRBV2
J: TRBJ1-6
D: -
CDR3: CASGSGLHF

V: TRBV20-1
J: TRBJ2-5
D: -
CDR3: CSASKTRLLQETQYF

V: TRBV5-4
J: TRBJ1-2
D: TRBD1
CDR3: CASSVMGQGRRDTF

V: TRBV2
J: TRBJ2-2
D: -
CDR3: CASSEGRVGTGELFF

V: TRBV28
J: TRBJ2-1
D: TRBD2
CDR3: CATSGEYNEQFF

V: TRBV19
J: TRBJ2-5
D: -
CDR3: CASSIGRGGGQWETQYF

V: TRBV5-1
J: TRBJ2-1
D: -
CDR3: CASSLSGYNEQFF

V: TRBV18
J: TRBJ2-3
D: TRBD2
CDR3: CASSPYASGGATDTQYF

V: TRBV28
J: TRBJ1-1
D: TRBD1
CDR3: CASFKGAMNTEAFF

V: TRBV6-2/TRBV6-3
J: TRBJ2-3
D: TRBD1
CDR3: CASSPHEGAAQYF

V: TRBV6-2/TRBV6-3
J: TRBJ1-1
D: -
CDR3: CASSLDRPTNTEAFF

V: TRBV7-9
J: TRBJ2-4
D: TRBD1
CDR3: CASSLAGDRGNIQYF

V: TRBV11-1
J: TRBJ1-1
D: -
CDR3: CASSSSQGLTEAFF

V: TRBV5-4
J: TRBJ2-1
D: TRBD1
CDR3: CASTPVAGGSYNEQFF

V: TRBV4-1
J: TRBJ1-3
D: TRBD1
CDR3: CASSQAGTGRGNTIYF

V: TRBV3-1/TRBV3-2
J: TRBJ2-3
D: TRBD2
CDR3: CASSQGLAGGSSTDTQYF

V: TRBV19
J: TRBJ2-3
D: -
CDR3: CASSDGLGVTDTQYF

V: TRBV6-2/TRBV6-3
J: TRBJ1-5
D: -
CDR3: CASSYSSAGPQPQHF

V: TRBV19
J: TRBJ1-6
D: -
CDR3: CASSFLRDNSPLHF